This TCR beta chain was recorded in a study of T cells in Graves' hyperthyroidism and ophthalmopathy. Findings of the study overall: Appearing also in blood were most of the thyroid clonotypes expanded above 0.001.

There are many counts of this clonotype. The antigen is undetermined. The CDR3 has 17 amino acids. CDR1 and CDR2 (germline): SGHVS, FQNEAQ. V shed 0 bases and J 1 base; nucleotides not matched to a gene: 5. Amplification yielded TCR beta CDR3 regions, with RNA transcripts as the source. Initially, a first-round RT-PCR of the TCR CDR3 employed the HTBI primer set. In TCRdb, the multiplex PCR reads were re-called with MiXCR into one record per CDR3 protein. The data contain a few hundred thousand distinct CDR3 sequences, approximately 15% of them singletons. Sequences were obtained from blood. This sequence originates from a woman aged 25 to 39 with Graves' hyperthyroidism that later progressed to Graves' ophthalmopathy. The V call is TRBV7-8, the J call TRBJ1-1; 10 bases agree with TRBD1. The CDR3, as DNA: TGTGCCAGCAGCTTAGCCCCCCGACAGGGGGCGAACACTGAAGCTTTCTTT. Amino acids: CASSLAPRQGANTEAFF. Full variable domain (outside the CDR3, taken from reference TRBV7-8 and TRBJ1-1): GAGVSQSPRYKVAKRGQDVALRCDPISGHVSLFWYQQALGQGPEFLTYFQNEAQLDKSGLPSDRFFAERPEGSVSTLKIQRTQQEDSAVYLCASSLAPRQGANTEAFFGQGTRLTVV.